This is a list of T cell receptor beta chains from one sample in a study of neurological immune-mediated disorders. TCRdb re-derived calls from the 5' RACE reads in MiXCR, one entry per CDR3 protein. The sample includes some 86,000 distinct CDR3 sequences, 2.6% seen only once; the top ten take around 1.1%. Sequenced input: PBMCs. The receptors stem from a woman aged 30 to 39 with multiple sclerosis. The conserved cysteine and the conserved F or W are not part of the CDR3 here. D genes are given only for firm matches. The size entry gives once, few or many counts, or a class when the clone is expanded.

abundance	d_gene	j_gene	v_gene	len	CDR3aa
many	TRBD2	TRBJ2-3	TRBV7-8	15	ASSLVVLAGRPDTQY
many	NA	TRBJ2-1	TRBV20-1	13	SARGPSEGYNEQF
many	NA	TRBJ2-5	TRBV24-1	11	ATSAADQETQY
many	TRBD1	TRBJ2-7	TRBV7-8	13	ASSLAGTGFNEQY
many	NA	TRBJ2-1	TRBV12-3/TRBV12-4	15	ASSLAPAKLSYNEQF
many	NA	TRBJ1-4	TRBV9	11	ASSAEHGEKLF
many	TRBD2	TRBJ2-5	TRBV10-3	11	AIGLAGEETQY
many	NA	TRBJ1-3	TRBV29-1	10	SVDLGGNTIY
many	TRBD2	TRBJ2-3	TRBV10-2	12	ASCREGRTDTQY
many	NA	TRBJ1-5	TRBV20-1	10	SASGGNQPQH
few	NA	TRBJ1-6	TRBV5-1	10	ASSLESKGYN
many	NA	TRBJ2-5	TRBV6-5	13	ASSYSNPGEETQY
many	NA	TRBJ2-7	TRBV30	12	AWSADPAPGEQY
many	TRBD1	TRBJ1-4	TRBV20-1	12	SARDPGGGEKLF
many	TRBD1	TRBJ2-4	TRBV7-2	13	ASSLGTGTGNIQY
many	NA	TRBJ2-7	TRBV29-1	10	SGWGDSYEQY
many	NA	TRBJ1-4	TRBV20-1	13	SARWAGMTNEKLF
many	NA	TRBJ2-7	TRBV5-1	12	ASRDSISSYEQY
many	TRBD1	TRBJ2-1	TRBV7-8	15	ASSPSPGTDSYNEQF
many	TRBD1	TRBJ2-1	TRBV5-1	13	ASSVDRGRRGEQF
many	TRBD1	TRBJ2-1	TRBV7-2	14	ASSLGPGQGKIEQF